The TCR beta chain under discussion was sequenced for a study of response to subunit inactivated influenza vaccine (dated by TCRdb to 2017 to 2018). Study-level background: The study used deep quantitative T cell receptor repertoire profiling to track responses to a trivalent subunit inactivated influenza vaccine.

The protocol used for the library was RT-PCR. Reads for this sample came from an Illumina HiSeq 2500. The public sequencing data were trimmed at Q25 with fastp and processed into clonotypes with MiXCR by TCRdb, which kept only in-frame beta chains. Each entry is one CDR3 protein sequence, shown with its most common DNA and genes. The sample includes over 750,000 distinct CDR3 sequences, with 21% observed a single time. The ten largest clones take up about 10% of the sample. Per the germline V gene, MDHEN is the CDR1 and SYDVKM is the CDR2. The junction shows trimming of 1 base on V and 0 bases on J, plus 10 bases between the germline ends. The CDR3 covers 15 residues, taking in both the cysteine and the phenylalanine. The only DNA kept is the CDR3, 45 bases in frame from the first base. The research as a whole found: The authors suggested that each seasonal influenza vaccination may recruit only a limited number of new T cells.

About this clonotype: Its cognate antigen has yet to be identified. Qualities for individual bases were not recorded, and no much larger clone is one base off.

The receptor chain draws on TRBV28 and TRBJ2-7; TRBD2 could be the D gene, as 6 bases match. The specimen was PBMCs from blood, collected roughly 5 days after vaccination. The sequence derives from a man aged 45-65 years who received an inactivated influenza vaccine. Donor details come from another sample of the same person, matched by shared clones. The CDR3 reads CASSLFGGRSYEQYF. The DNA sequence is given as TGTGCCAGCAGTTTATTCGGGGGACGCTCCTACGAGCAGTACTTC. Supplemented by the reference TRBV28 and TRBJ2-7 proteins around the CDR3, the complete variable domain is DVKVTQSSRYLVKRTGEKVFLECVQDMDHENMFWYRQDPGLGLRLIYFSYDVKMKEKGDIPEGYSVSREKKERFSLILESASTNQTSMYLCASSLFGGRSYEQYFGPGTRLTVT.